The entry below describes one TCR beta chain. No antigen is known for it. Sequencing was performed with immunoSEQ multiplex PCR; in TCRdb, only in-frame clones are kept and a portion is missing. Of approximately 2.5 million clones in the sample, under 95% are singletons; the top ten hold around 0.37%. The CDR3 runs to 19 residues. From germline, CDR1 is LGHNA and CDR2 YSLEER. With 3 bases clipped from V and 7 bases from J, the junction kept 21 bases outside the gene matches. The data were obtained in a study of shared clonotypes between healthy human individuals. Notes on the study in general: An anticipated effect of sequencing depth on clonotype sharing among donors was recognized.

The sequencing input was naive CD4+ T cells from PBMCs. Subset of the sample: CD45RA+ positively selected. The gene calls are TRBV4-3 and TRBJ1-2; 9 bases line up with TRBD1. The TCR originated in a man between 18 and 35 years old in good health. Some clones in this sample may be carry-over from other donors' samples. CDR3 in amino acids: CASSQASGGRTGARSGYTF. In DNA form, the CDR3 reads TGCGCCAGCAGCCAGGCCTCAGGGGGGCGGACAGGGGCGAGAAGTGGCTACACCTTC.